A single sample gave rise to the 4 T cell receptor beta chains below, sequenced in a study of yellow fever vaccine responses in identical twins. TCRdb re-derived calls from the RT-PCR reads in MiXCR, one entry per CDR3 protein. The sample has about 9,600 distinct CDR3 sequences; approximately 87% are singletons. This specimen was T cells from blood (PBMCs), unsorted or a sorted subset (not recorded which), taken before or after yellow fever vaccination (not recorded which). Receptors originate from a woman between 18 and 29 years old who received the yellow fever vaccine.

The genes are TRBV6-2 or TRBV6-3 and TRBJ2-7; D ambiguous. The CDR3 has 14 residues. CDR1 is MNHEY, CDR2 SVGEGT, per germline. V was clipped by 6 bases and J by 4 bases, with 16 bases between them. CDR3 loop: CASSLGFWGYEQYF. The DNA of the CDR3 is TGTGCCAGCAGCCTTGGCTTTTGGGGTTACGAGCAGTACTTC.

The gene calls are TRBV2 and TRBJ2-4, with D unclear. Germline V gives CDR1 SNHLY, CDR2 FYNNEI. Trimming shortened V by 8 bases and J by 0 bases, and 8 bases separated the two germline ends. This CDR3 has 13 amino acids. CDR3 sequence reads: CASYRLAKNIQYF. CDR3 DNA: TGTGCCAGCTACCGACTAGCCAAAAACATTCAGTACTTC.

The chain employs TRBV20-1 and TRBJ2-1; 10 nucleotides match TRBD2. Germline values: CDR1 DFQATT, CDR2 SNEGSKA (reference sequence). The CDR3 has 13 amino acids. V was clipped by 6 bases and J by 4 bases; unmatched bases: 3. DNA of the CDR3: TGCAGTGCAACTAGCGGGGTGTACAATGAGCAGTTCTTC. Translated, it gives CSATSGVYNEQFF.

The chain links TRBV25-1 to TRBJ2-7; 7 nucleotides agree with TRBD1. Germline lookup yields CDR1 MGHDK and CDR2 SYGVNS. V trimming: 3 bases; J trimming: 4 bases; junction bases outside the gene matches: 6. This CDR3 contains 14 residues. CDR3 in DNA: TGTGCCAGCAGTGAGAGGACAGGAAGATACGAGCAGTACTTC. Protein product: CASSERTGRYEQYF.